The next 15 T cell receptor beta chains were all read from a single sample in a study of CD8 T cells in Susac syndrome. The RNA, about 0.5 to 1 ug, was put through reverse transcription using random hexamers. TCRdb re-called the immunoSEQ multiplex PCR reads with MiXCR, one entry per CDR3 protein. Found here are about 90,000 distinct CDR3 sequences, around 93% of them singletons; the top ten hold 0.25% to 0.4%. The sample consisted of CD8+ T cells from PBMCs. The receptors come from a human donor in good health.

The CDR3, as DNA: TGTGCCACCAGGGGGGAGCGGGGTCCTTCGTTCGAGACCCAGTACTTC. Protein product: CATRGERGPSFETQYF. V gene TRBV24-1 combines with J gene TRBJ2-5; TRBD2 aligns across 7 bases. This CDR3 has 16 amino acids. Trimming at V came to 7 bases and at J to 5 bases, leaving 15 bases not matched to a gene. Germline V gene lookup returns CDR1 KGHDR and CDR2 SFDVKD.

The V and J genes are TRBV5-4 and TRBJ1-2; D ambiguous. Germline V CDR1 and CDR2: SGHNT, YYREEE (reference sequence). The CDR3 has 14 residues. Trimming took off 1 base at V and 3 bases at J, with 10 bases between the two ends. The CDR3 reads CASSLYTRDYGYTF. CDR3 sequence (DNA): TGTGCCAGCAGCTTGTACACAAGGGACTATGGCTACACCTTC. The whole variable domain, remainder taken from reference TRBV5-4 and TRBJ1-2, is ETGVTQSPTHLIKTRGQQVTLRCSSQSGHNTVSWYQQALGQGPQFIFQYYREEENGRGNFPPRFSGLQFPNYSSELNVNALELDDSALYLCASSLYTRDYGYTFGSGTRLTVV.

This chain joins TRBV29-1 and TRBJ1-2, with no clear D. The CDR3 consists of 14 residues. Trimming shortened V by 3 bases and J by 0 bases, and 11 bases separated the two germline ends. The germline CDR1 and CDR2 sequences are SQVTM and ANQGSEA. CDR3 sequence: CSVEGSLSNYGYTF. CDR3 DNA sequence: TGCAGCGTTGAGGGCAGCCTCTCTAACTATGGCTACACCTTC.

The chain recombines TRBV12-5 with TRBJ1-2; no definite D call. In germline, CDR1 is LGHNT, CDR2 FRNRAP. The V end lost 2 bases, the J end lost 0 bases, and 4 bases lay between the germline ends. The CDR3 sequence is 13 residues long. The CDR3 sequence: CASGLPPNYGYTF. CDR3 in DNA: TGTGCTAGTGGTTTGCCCCCTAACTATGGCTACACCTTC. The full variable domain, in which reference TRBV12-5 and TRBJ1-2 provide the parts outside the CDR3, is DARVTQTPRHKVTEMGQEVTMRCQPILGHNTVFWYRQTMMQGLELLAYFRNRAPLDDSGMPKDRFSAEMPDATLATLKIQPSEPRDSAVYFCASGLPPNYGYTFGSGTRLTVV.

This clonotype has a single count. The chain joins TRBV27 to TRBJ1-1, with TRBD1 as a possible D gene (5 bases). CDR3 size: 16 residues. V was shortened by 2 bases and J by 1 base, with 14 bases between the two germline ends. CDR1 is MNHEY and CDR2 is SMNVEV in the germline V gene (reference sequence). CDR3: CASSLGAGTSNTEAFF. CDR3 nucleotide sequence: TGTGCCAGCAGTTTAGGAGCCGGGACCTCGAACACTGAAGCTTTCTTT.

The J gene is TRBJ1-5, the V gene TRBV30; tentatively, D is TRBD1 (6 bases). The length of the CDR3 is 15 residues. CDR1 is GTSNPN and CDR2 is SVGIG in the germline V gene (reference sequence). Trimming stripped 3 bases from V and 3 bases from J, with 15 bases between. The CDR3 DNA follows: TGTGCCTGGAGCCTCGGGACACGGATCAATCAGCCCCAGCATTTT. It translates to CAWSLGTRINQPQHF. Full variable domain (rest looked up from reference TRBV30 and TRBJ1-5): SQTIHQWPATLVQPVGSPLSLECTVEGTSNPNLYWYRQAAGRGLQLLFYSVGIGQISSEVPQNLSASRPQDRQFILSSKKLLLSDSGFYLCAWSLGTRINQPQHFGDGTRLSIL.

The rearrangement joins TRBV18 to TRBJ2-7; D is uncertain. Trimming left V 2 bases short and J 0 bases short, with 5 bases between. Germline V gene sequence: CDR1 KGHSH, CDR2 LQKENI. The length of the CDR3 is 13 residues. CDR3 loop: CASSPGDSYEQYF. CDR3 bases: TGTGCCAGCTCACCAGGGGACTCCTACGAGCAGTACTTC.

This clonotype appeared a single time. CDR3: CSVQRAPVGGTEAFF. CDR3 nucleotide sequence: TGCAGCGTTCAGAGAGCCCCGGTTGGGGGCACTGAAGCTTTCTTT. The chain recombines TRBV29-1 with TRBJ1-1; a weak D match, TRBD1 (5 bases). V shed 5 bases and J shed 4 bases, with 20 bases lying between them. Germline V gene lookup returns CDR1 SQVTM and CDR2 ANQGSEA. The CDR3 is 15 amino acids.

This clonotype was recorded a few times. This sequence joins TRBV9 and TRBJ2-3; the D call may be TRBD1 or TRBD2 (5 bases each). Germline V gene sequence: CDR1 SGDLS, CDR2 YYNGEE. Trimming stripped 4 bases from V and 6 bases from J, with 9 bases between. This CDR3 contains 12 residues. The CDR3 bases are TGTGCCAGCAGCTCCGAGGGGGATACGCAGTATTTT. The encoded protein is CASSSEGDTQYF.

The V call is TRBV7-9, the J call TRBJ1-1, with 8 nucleotides matching TRBD1. Germline V CDR1 and CDR2: SEHNR, FQNEAQ (reference sequence). J lost 3 bases, V lost 4 bases, and 7 bases had no gene match. The CDR3 extends over 15 amino acids. The CDR3 sequence: CASSSMTGDHTEAFF. CDR3 DNA sequence: TGTGCCAGCAGCTCGATGACAGGGGATCACACTGAAGCTTTCTTT.

This clonotype was seen once. The gene calls are TRBV14 and TRBJ2-3, with a weak D call TRBD2 (5 bases). Germline lookup yields CDR1 SGHDN and CDR2 FVKESK. This CDR3 contains 13 residues. The V gene lost 4 bases and the J gene lost 7 bases, with 12 bases spanning the gap. The CDR3 DNA sequence: TGTGCCAGCAGCCCTCCCGGAGGCAATACGCAGTATTTT. Protein product: CASSPPGGNTQYF. The variable domain in full, with the rest retrieved from reference TRBV14 and TRBJ2-3, is EAGVTQFPSHSVIEKGQTVTLRCDPISGHDNLYWYRRVMGKEIKFLLHFVKESKQDESGMPNNRFLAERTGGTYSTLKVQPAELEDSGVYFCASSPPGGNTQYFGPGTRLTVL.

This chain connects TRBV5-6 to TRBJ1-5; no reliable D call. From germline, CDR1 is SGHDT and CDR2 YYEEEE. The CDR3 contains 15 residues. Trimming left V 0 bases short and J 2 bases short, with 9 bases between. The CDR3 DNA reads TGTGCCAGCAGCTTGGGCATGGAGGGCAATCAGCCCCAGCATTTT. It translates to CASSLGMEGNQPQHF.

The chain is built from TRBV10-3 and TRBJ2-7, with D perhaps TRBD1 (5 bases). CDR1 is ENHRY, CDR2 SYGVKD, per germline. V was pared by 10 bases and J by 0 bases, with 10 bases between. CDR3 length: 12 amino acids. In DNA form, the CDR3 reads TGTGCCAGCCAGACAGACTCCTACGAGCAGTACTTC. This codes for CASQTDSYEQYF.

The chain uses TRBV29-1 and TRBJ2-5, with TRBD2 matching over 7 bases. Trimming cost V 1 base and J 5 bases; bases outside gene matches: 10. This CDR3 is built from 15 residues. CDR1 and CDR2 from the germline V gene are SQVTM and ANQGSEA. CDR3 residues: CSVEGSGGISETQYF. The CDR3 bases are TGCAGCGTTGAAGGGTCCGGGGGGATTTCGGAGACCCAGTACTTC. The full variable domain, with the rest looked up from reference TRBV29-1 and TRBJ2-5, is SAVISQKPSRDICQRGTSLTIQCQVDSQVTMMFWYRQQPGQSLTLIATANQGSEATYESGFVIDKFPISRPNLTFSTLTVSNMSPEDSSIYLCSVEGSGGISETQYFGPGTRLLVL.

This clonotype was seen more than once but under ten times. The chain has TRBV27 and TRBJ2-7; D is tentatively TRBD1 or TRBD2 (5 bases each). The CDR3 extends over 15 amino acids. With 6 bases removed from V and 1 base from J, the gap between germline ends came to 16 bases. Germline V gene lookup returns CDR1 MNHEY and CDR2 SMNVEV (reference sequence). The CDR3, as DNA: TGTGCCAGCAGCCGCCCCGGGACGGCTTCCTACGAGCAGTACTTC. The encoded protein is CASSRPGTASYEQYF.